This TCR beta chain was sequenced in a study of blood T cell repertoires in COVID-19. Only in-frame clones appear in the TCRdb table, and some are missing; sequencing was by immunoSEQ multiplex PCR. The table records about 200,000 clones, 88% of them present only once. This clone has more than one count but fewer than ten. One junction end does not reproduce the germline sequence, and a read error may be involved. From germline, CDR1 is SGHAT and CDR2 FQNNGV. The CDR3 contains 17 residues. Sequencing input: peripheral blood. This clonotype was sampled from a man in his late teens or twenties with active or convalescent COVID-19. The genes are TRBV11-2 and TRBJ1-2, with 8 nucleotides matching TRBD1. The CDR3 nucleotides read TGTGCCAGCAGCCTAGAAGGGACAGGCACTCTTAACTATGGCTACACCTTC. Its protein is CASSLEGTGTLNYGYTF.